This T cell receptor beta chain was captured by sequencing in a study of blood T cell repertoires in COVID-19. Assay: immunoSEQ multiplex PCR; the TCRdb copy retains only in-frame clones and omits some. Here the sample spans hundreds of thousands of clones, about 86% being singletons. Trimming at V came to 5 bases and at J to 2 bases, leaving 9 bases not matched to a gene. Germline lookup yields CDR1 SGHTA and CDR2 FQGNSA. The CDR3 consists of 15 residues. While infection was still active, Seattle patients were enrolled and then followed longitudinally. The chain joins TRBV7-2 to TRBJ2-7; TRBD1 matches 7 bases. The sequenced sample was peripheral blood. The sequence was obtained from a woman aged 70-85 years with COVID-19, enrolled during active disease. CDR3 residues: CASSTRTGGPYEQYF. The DNA for the CDR3 is TGTGCCAGCAGCACTCGGACAGGAGGACCCTACGAGCAGTACTTC.